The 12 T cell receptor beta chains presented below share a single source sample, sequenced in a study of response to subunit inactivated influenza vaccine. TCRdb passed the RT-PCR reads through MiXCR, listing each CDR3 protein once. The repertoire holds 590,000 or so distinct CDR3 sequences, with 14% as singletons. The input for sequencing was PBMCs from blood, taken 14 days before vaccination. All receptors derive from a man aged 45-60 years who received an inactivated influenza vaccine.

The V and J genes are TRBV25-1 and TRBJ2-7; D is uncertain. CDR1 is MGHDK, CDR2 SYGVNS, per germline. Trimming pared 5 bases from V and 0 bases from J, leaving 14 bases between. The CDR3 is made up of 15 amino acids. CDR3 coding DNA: TGTGCCAGCAGTTCGGGCTACGTGAGCTCCTACGAGCAGTACTTC. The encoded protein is CASSSGYVSSYEQYF.

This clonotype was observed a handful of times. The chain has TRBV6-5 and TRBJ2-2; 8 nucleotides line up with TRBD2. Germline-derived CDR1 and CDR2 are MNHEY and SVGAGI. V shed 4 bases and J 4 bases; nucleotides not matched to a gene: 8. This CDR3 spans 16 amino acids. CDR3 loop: CASSLSGGGATGELFF. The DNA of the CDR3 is TGTGCCAGCAGTTTAAGCGGGGGCGGGGCCACCGGGGAGCTGTTTTTT.

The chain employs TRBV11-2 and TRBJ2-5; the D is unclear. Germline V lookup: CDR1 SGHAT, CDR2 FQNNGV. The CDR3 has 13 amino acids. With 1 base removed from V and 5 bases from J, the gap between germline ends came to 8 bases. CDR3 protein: CASSLGEVETQYF. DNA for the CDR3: TGTGCCAGCAGCTTAGGTGAAGTTGAGACCCAGTACTTC.

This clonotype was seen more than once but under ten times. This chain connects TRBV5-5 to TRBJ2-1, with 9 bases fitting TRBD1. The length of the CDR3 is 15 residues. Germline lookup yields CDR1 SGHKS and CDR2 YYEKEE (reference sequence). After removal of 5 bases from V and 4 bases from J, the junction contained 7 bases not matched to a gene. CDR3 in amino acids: CASSSGGTGYNEQFF. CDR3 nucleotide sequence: TGTGCCAGCAGTTCAGGCGGGACAGGGTACAATGAGCAGTTCTTC.

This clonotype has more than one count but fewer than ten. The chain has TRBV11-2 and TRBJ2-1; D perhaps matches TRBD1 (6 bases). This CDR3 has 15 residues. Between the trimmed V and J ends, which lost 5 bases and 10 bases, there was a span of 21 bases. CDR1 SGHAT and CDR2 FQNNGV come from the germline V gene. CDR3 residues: CASSQTATGLGEQFF. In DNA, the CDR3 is TGTGCCAGCAGCCAAACCGCAACAGGGCTGGGGGAGCAGTTCTTC.

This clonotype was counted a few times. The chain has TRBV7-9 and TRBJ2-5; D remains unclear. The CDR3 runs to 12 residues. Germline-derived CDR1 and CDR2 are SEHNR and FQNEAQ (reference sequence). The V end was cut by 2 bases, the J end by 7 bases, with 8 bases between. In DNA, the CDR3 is TGTGCCAGCAGCTTAATTGACGGGACCCAGTACTTC. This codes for CASSLIDGTQYF.

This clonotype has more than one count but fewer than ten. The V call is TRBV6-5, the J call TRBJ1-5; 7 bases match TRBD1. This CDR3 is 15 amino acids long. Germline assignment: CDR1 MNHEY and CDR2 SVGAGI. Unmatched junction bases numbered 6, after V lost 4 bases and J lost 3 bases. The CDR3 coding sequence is TGTGCCAGCAGTTCCAACAGGGGCCTCAATCAGCCCCAGCATTTT. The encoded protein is CASSSNRGLNQPQHF.

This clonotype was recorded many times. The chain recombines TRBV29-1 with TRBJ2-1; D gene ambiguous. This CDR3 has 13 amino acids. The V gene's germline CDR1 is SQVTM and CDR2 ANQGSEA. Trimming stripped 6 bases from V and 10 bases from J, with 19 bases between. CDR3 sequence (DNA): TGCAGCGTAGCCGATGGATGGGGTTGGGAGCAGTTCTTC. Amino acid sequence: CSVADGWGWEQFF.

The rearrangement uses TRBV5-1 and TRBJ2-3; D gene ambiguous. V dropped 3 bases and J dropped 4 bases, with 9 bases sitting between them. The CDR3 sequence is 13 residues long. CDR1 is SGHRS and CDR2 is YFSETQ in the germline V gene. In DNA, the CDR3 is TGCGCCAGCAGCTCCCGACCGCCAGATACGCAGTATTTT. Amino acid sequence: CASSSRPPDTQYF.

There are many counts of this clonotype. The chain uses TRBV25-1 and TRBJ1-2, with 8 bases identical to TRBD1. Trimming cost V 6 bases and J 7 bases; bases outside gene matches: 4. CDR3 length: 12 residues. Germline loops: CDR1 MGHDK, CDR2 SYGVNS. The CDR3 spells CASRRTGFGYTF. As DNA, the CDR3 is TGTGCCAGCAGACGGACAGGGTTTGGCTACACCTTC.

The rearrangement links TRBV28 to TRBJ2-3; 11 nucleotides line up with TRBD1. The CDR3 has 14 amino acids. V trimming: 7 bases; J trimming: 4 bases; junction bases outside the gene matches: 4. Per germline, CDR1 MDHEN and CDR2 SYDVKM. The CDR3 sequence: CASNPGQGADTQYF. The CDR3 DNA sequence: TGTGCCAGCAATCCGGGACAGGGGGCAGATACGCAGTATTTT.

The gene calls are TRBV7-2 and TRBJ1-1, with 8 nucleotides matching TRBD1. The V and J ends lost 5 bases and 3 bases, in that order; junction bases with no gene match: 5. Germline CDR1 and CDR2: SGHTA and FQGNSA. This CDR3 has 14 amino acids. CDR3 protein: CASSKQGGYTEAFF. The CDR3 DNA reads TGTGCCAGCAGCAAACAGGGGGGGTACACTGAAGCTTTCTTT. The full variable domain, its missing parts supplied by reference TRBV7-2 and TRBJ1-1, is GAGVSQSPSNKVTEKGKDVELRCDPISGHTALYWYRQSLGQGLEFLIYFQGNSAPDKSGLPSDRFSAERTGGSVSTLTIQRTQQEDSAVYLCASSKQGGYTEAFFGQGTRLTVV.